The 30 T cell receptor beta chains reported below all come from one sample, sequenced in a study of vaccination effects on CD4 cells after COVID-19. Their cognate antigens are unknown. The repertoire was sequenced with immunoSEQ multiplex PCR; TCRdb's copy has only in-frame clones and lacks some. Of 28,000 or so clones in the sample, 80% to 90% were seen once. Within the ViraFEST assay, antigen-specific CD4+ T cells underwent expansion with viral peptide pools prior to sequencing. With more than nine days of culture completed, CD4+ T cells were isolated. Everyone in the study got two shots of either the BNT162b2 or mRNA-1273 vaccine. The source was CD4+ T cells from PBMCs cultured with HCoV-NL63 spike peptides, collected after COVID-19 vaccination. These receptors came from a human donor who received a COVID-19 vaccine. Some clones in this sample may be carry-over from other donors' samples.

The chain carries TRBV5-1 and TRBJ1-1, with 7 nucleotides matching TRBD1. Germline V gives CDR1 SGHRS, CDR2 YFSETQ. V lost 2 bases, J lost 1 base, and 8 bases stayed unmatched. The CDR3 runs 16 residues. CDR3 sequence reads: CASSLTPGGKNTEAFF. For the CDR3, the DNA is TGCGCCAGCAGCTTAACTCCAGGGGGGAAGAACACTGAAGCTTTCTTT.

V gene TRBV2 combines with J gene TRBJ1-1; tentative D call: TRBD1 (6 bases). V was clipped by 8 bases and J by 4 bases, with 14 bases between them. The CDR3 is 13 amino acids. Germline CDR1 SNHLY, CDR2 FYNNEI. CDR3 sequence (DNA): TGTGCCAGCGCAAAAGGGGGAACCACTGAAGCTTTCTTT. Translating gives CASAKGGTTEAFF.

The rearrangement uses TRBV18 and TRBJ2-7; 7 bases are a match to TRBD2. In germline, CDR1 is KGHSH, CDR2 LQKENI. Trimming cost V 6 bases and J 5 bases; bases outside gene matches: 7. CDR3 size: 13 residues. The CDR3 DNA sequence: TGTGCCAGCTCCCGGGACGGGAGGAACGAGCAGTACGTC. Encoded protein: CASSRDGRNEQYV.

J is TRBJ1-3 and V is TRBV29-1; D uncertain. Germline CDR1 and CDR2: SQVTM and ANQGSEA. This CDR3 is 12 amino acids long. Trimming pared 3 bases from V and 4 bases from J, leaving 7 bases between. The CDR3 reads CSVDAHGNTIYF. The DNA of the CDR3 is TGCAGCGTTGATGCACACGGAAACACCATATATTTT.

The chain uses TRBV6-5 and TRBJ2-5, with no clear D. There are 14 residues in the CDR3. Germline CDR1 and CDR2: MNHEY and SVGAGI. V was clipped by 4 bases and J by 1 base, with 10 bases between them. CDR3 bases: TGTGCCAGCAGTTTCAGGCTAACCCAAGAGACCCAGTACTTC. Its protein is CASSFRLTQETQYF.

The CDR3, as DNA: TGTGCCACCAGGGGGGGGCCGGGACAGGGGGCAGGGGAGACCCAGTACTTC. This translates into CATRGGPGQGAGETQYF. The chain uses TRBV24-1 and TRBJ2-5; 12 nucleotides line up with TRBD1. In germline, CDR1 is KGHDR, CDR2 SFDVKD. Germline trimming cut 7 bases from V and 5 bases from J; bases unmatched to any gene: 13. This CDR3 is 17 amino acids long.

The V call is TRBV5-6, the J call TRBJ2-2; D possibly uses TRBD1 or TRBD2 (6 bases each). The V end was cut by 2 bases, the J end by 8 bases, with 13 bases between. Germline-derived CDR1 and CDR2 are SGHDT and YYEEEE. The CDR3 runs 14 residues. The CDR3 loop is CASSFRSGAGELFF. As DNA, the CDR3 is TGTGCCAGCAGCTTTCGGTCGGGGGCTGGGGAGCTGTTTTTT.

Comments on this clone: One end of the junction is discordant with germline, which a read error may explain. V gene TRBV10-3 combines with J gene TRBJ2-4; no clear D. The CDR3 sequence is 11 residues long. Germline-derived CDR1 and CDR2 are ENHRY and SYGVKD. CDR3 protein: CAISECRVGDF. In DNA, the CDR3 is TGTGCCATCAGTGAGTGTCGGGTTGGGGACTTC.

This sequence joins TRBV6-4 and TRBJ1-1; D is possibly TRBD1 (5 bases). There are 15 residues in the CDR3. Per germline, CDR1 MRHNA and CDR2 SNTAGT. V was pared by 5 bases and J by 1 base, with 14 bases between. As DNA, the CDR3 is TGTGCCAGCAGTAAATCCCGGGGCCCGAACACTGAAGCTTTCTTT. This sequence encodes CASSKSRGPNTEAFF.

The V call is TRBV7-3, the J call TRBJ2-3, with TRBD1 matching over 8 bases. The germline V gene has CDR1 SGHTA and CDR2 FQGTGA. The CDR3 runs to 15 residues. J lost 5 bases, V lost 5 bases, and 9 bases had no gene match. As DNA, the CDR3 is TGTGCCAGCAGCCCGCGGACAGGGCTAATAGATACGCAGTATTTT. Translation gives CASSPRTGLIDTQYF.

V and J are TRBV7-3 and TRBJ2-3; the match to TRBD2 covers 15 bases. V lost 6 bases and J lost 5; bases outside the gene matches: 3. CDR1 and CDR2 from the germline V gene are SGHTA and FQGTGA. This CDR3 has 15 residues. In nucleotides, the CDR3 is TGTGCCAGCAGTCGGACTAGCGGGGGGGAAGATACGCAGTATTTT. The encoded protein is CASSRTSGGEDTQYF. The whole variable domain, filled in from reference TRBV7-3 and TRBJ2-3, reads GAGVSQTPSNKVTEKGKYVELRCDPISGHTALYWYRQSLGQGPEFLIYFQGTGAADDSGLPNDRFFAVRPEGSVSTLKIQRTERGDSAVYLCASSRTSGGEDTQYFGPGTRLTVL.

The rearrangement uses TRBV28 and TRBJ1-2; D gene unclear. CDR1 is MDHEN and CDR2 is SYDVKM in the germline V gene. The CDR3 sequence is 11 residues long. The V and J ends lost 4 bases and 7 bases respectively, with 7 bases between them. CDR3 residues: CASSSILGYTF. As DNA, the CDR3 is TGTGCCAGCAGTTCGATCCTTGGCTACACCTTC.

This chain links TRBV7-2 with TRBJ2-1; 9 positions match TRBD2. The CDR3 loop spans 15 amino acids. The germline V gene encodes CDR1 SGHTA and CDR2 FQGNSA. Trimming cost V 4 bases and J 4 bases; bases outside gene matches: 5. Here the CDR3 DNA reads TGTGCCAGCAGCTCGTCTAGCGGGACTTACAATGAGCAGTTCTTC. Translating it yields CASSSSSGTYNEQFF.

This rearrangement joins TRBV9 to TRBJ2-1, with D perhaps given as TRBD1 or TRBD2 (6 bases each). Germline-derived CDR1 and CDR2 are SGDLS and YYNGEE. This CDR3 has 15 amino acids. With 0 bases removed from V and 6 bases from J, the gap between germline ends came to 13 bases. The CDR3 DNA reads as TGTGCCAGCAGCGTAGGGGGGGCGGGGTCCAATGAGCAGTTCTTC. Translating it yields CASSVGGAGSNEQFF.

The rearrangement uses TRBV9 and TRBJ2-5; the D call may be TRBD1 or TRBD2 (5 bases each). Germline V lookup: CDR1 SGDLS, CDR2 YYNGEE. V was trimmed by 3 bases and J by 4 bases, leaving 13 bases between them. The CDR3 spans 14 residues. The CDR3 reads CASSGPEGPETQYF. DNA for the CDR3: TGTGCCAGCAGCGGGCCCGAGGGGCCAGAGACCCAGTACTTC.

The chain recombines TRBV30 with TRBJ2-3; TRBD2 matches at 9 bases. Trimming removed 5 bases from V and 5 bases from J; junction bases left unmatched: 17. This CDR3 has 17 residues. Looked up from germline, CDR1 is GTSNPN and CDR2 is SVGIG (reference sequence). The CDR3 DNA sequence: TGTGCCTGGGTAAGAGGGGGACTAGCCCACTCACGAGATACGCAGTATTTT. The encoded protein is CAWVRGGLAHSRDTQYF.

The sample holds one count of this clone. V and J are TRBV7-3 and TRBJ2-3; a possible D gene is TRBD2 (6 bases). Germline V gene lookup returns CDR1 SGHTA and CDR2 FQGTGA. This CDR3 is 11 amino acids long. V shed 5 bases and J shed 11 bases, with 11 bases lying between them. This CDR3 is CASSTGTQQYF. The CDR3 DNA sequence: TGTGCCAGCAGCACCGGGACTCAGCAGTATTTT.

The chain combines TRBV5-1 with TRBJ2-3, with 11 bases matching TRBD1. This CDR3 spans 14 amino acids. The germline V gene encodes CDR1 SGHRS and CDR2 YFSETQ. V was pared by 3 bases and J by 5 bases, with 2 bases of the junction left unmatched. CDR3 DNA sequence: TGCGCCAGCAGCTGGACAGGGGGCATAGATACGCAGTATTTT. This codes for CASSWTGGIDTQYF. Full variable domain (outside the CDR3, taken from reference TRBV5-1 and TRBJ2-3): KAGVTQTPRYLIKTRGQQVTLSCSPISGHRSVSWYQQTPGQGLQFLFEYFSETQRNKGNFPGRFSGRQFSNSRSEMNVSTLELGDSALYLCASSWTGGIDTQYFGPGTRLTVL.

The gene calls are TRBV6-6 and TRBJ1-2, with TRBD1 identical over 7 bases. The CDR3 is 13 residues long. Germline V lookup: CDR1 MNHNY, CDR2 SVGAGI (reference sequence). J was trimmed by 6 bases and V by 6 bases; bases with no gene match: 7. The CDR3, as DNA: TGTGCCAGCAGACTAGGGGGCGCGGATGGCTACACCTTC. Residues: CASRLGGADGYTF.

The chain combines TRBV6-5 with TRBJ1-2, with D hard to call. This CDR3 contains 14 residues. Germline loops: CDR1 MNHEY, CDR2 SVGAGI. Trimming shortened V by 0 bases and J by 0 bases, and 5 bases separated the two germline ends. CDR3 DNA sequence: TGTGCCAGCAGTTACTCACCGACTAACTATGGCTACACCTTC. Amino acid sequence: CASSYSPTNYGYTF.

The V gene is TRBV19, the J gene TRBJ1-4, with TRBD1 matching over 7 bases. Looked up from germline, CDR1 is LNHDA and CDR2 is SQIVND (reference sequence). The CDR3 runs 19 residues. V shed 6 bases, J shed 0 bases, and the junction held 16 bases outside the gene matches. The CDR3 nucleotides are TGTGCCAGTAGCCCGAACAGGGGCGCTCTAGTTGCAACTAATGAAAAACTGTTTTTT. Residues: CASSPNRGALVATNEKLFF.

This clone is a singleton in its sample. The rearrangement links TRBV11-2 to TRBJ1-1; TRBD1 is a possible D gene (5 bases). The length of the CDR3 is 16 residues. The germline gives CDR1 SGHAT, CDR2 FQNNGV. V was cut by 1 base and J by 0 bases, with 12 bases left in between. The CDR3 protein is CASSLVMGVVNTEAFF. Here the CDR3 DNA reads TGTGCCAGCAGCTTAGTGATGGGGGTAGTGAACACTGAAGCTTTCTTT.

This chain links TRBV30 with TRBJ2-1; 8 bases agree with TRBD2. The V and J ends lost 4 bases and 0 bases, in that order; junction bases with no gene match: 5. The CDR3 consists of 15 residues. Germline assignment: CDR1 GTSNPN and CDR2 SVGIG (reference sequence). The CDR3 DNA is TGTGCCTGGACCAGCGGGGGAAGCTCCTACAATGAGCAGTTCTTC. It codes for CAWTSGGSSYNEQFF.

V and J are TRBV19 and TRBJ1-1; 10 nucleotides align to TRBD1. The ends lost 3 bases at V and 5 bases at J; junction bases unmatched: 6. Germline CDR1 and CDR2: LNHDA and SQIVND (reference sequence). The CDR3 is made up of 15 amino acids. The DNA of the CDR3 is TGTGCCAGTAGTATGGGGACAGGGGTTTTGACTGAAGCTTTCTTT. This codes for CASSMGTGVLTEAFF.

The rearrangement uses TRBV29-1 and TRBJ1-1, with TRBD1 identical over 8 bases. V shed 5 bases, J shed 1 base, and the junction held 6 bases outside the gene matches. Germline V lookup: CDR1 SQVTM, CDR2 ANQGSEA. CDR3 length equals 14 residues. The CDR3 DNA reads as TGCAGCGTTCGTTTGGGACAGGCGAACACTGAAGCTTTCTTT. Residues: CSVRLGQANTEAFF.

This clone was counted between two and nine times. The chain uses TRBV19 and TRBJ1-6; TRBD1 matches 8 bases. The germline gives CDR1 LNHDA, CDR2 SQIVND (reference sequence). The J segment lost 6 bases and the V segment lost 7 bases, leaving 5 bases of the junction unmatched. CDR3 length equals 14 residues. The DNA of the CDR3 is TGTGCCAGTACCCCCGGACAGGGTAATTCACCCCTCCACTTT. Translation gives CASTPGQGNSPLHF.

The CDR3 DNA reads TGTGCCAGCAGAAAGACGGGACAGGACACAGATACGCAGTATTTT. Translated, it gives CASRKTGQDTDTQYF. V is TRBV11-2 and J is TRBJ2-3; 8 nucleotides match TRBD1. V lost 6 bases and J lost 2; bases outside the gene matches: 7. CDR3 length equals 15 residues. Germline assignment: CDR1 SGHAT and CDR2 FQNNGV.

The gene calls are TRBV3-1 (or the pseudogene TRBV3-2) and TRBJ1-1, with no clear D. Per germline, CDR1 LGHDT and CDR2 YNNKEL (reference sequence). V lost 3 bases and J lost 5, with 7 bases in between. The CDR3 runs 12 residues. Here the CDR3 reads CASSQGMTEAFF. Written as DNA, the CDR3 is TGTGCCAGCAGCCAGGGGATGACTGAAGCTTTCTTT.

The chain employs TRBV6-5 and TRBJ1-1; D unresolved. CDR3 length: 14 residues. The V gene's germline CDR1 is MNHEY and CDR2 SVGAGI. Trimming took 6 bases from V and 5 from J, leaving 16 bases between them. In nucleotides, the CDR3 is TGTGCCAGCAGCTATTACCCCTGGAGGACTGAAGCTTTCTTT. Protein sequence: CASSYYPWRTEAFF.

This chain joins TRBV5-1 and TRBJ1-6; D unresolved. The CDR3 consists of 13 residues. Germline CDR1 and CDR2: SGHRS and YFSETQ. V was cut by 0 bases and J by 10 bases, with 8 bases left in between. CDR3 residues: CASSLDLPSPLHF. As DNA, the CDR3 is TGCGCCAGCAGCTTGGATCTCCCGTCACCCCTCCACTTT. Filled out from reference TRBV5-1 and TRBJ1-6, the complete variable domain reads KAGVTQTPRYLIKTRGQQVTLSCSPISGHRSVSWYQQTPGQGLQFLFEYFSETQRNKGNFPGRFSGRQFSNSRSEMNVSTLELGDSALYLCASSLDLPSPLHFGNGTRLTVT.